This T cell receptor (beta chain) was sequenced during a study of cytomegalovirus exposure and HLA in healthy donors. Notes on the study in general: Relative to equally common others, HLA-associated TCR beta chains showed greater clonal expansion in a later analysis. Previous analysis showed most TCR beta V segments were productive about 90% or about 30% of the time.

On this clone: Its matching antigen is unknown.

At the time of sampling, donors were nominally healthy, though unrecorded immune exposures were likely. In the PCR, 60 Vbeta and 13 Jbeta primers were used. This table comes from immunoSEQ multiplex PCR, and its TCRdb copy is limited to in-frame clones, with some not included. Here the sample spans 200,000 to 250,000 clones, more than 65% being singletons. Sequenced input: PBMCs. The sequence came from a man between 18 and 35 years old in good health and CMV-seronegative.

The CDR3 bases are TGTGCCAGCAGCTTAGATAGGCAGGGGGATCAAGAGACCCAGTACTTC. Its protein is CASSLDRQGDQETQYF. The chain uses TRBV7-8 and TRBJ2-5; the match to TRBD1 covers 7 bases. Looked up from germline, CDR1 is SGHVS and CDR2 is FQNEAQ. J lost 2 bases, V lost 1 base, and 7 bases had no gene match. The CDR3 extends over 16 amino acids.